The next 20 T cell receptor beta chains were all read from a single sample in a study of radiotherapy plus CTLA-4 blockade in lung cancer. Generated by immunoSEQ multiplex PCR, the TCRdb table keeps only in-frame clones and is missing some. The profile shows fewer than 50,000 clones, roughly 60% of them singletons. Sequencing was performed on peripheral blood, taken from a patient treated with radiotherapy plus ipilimumab. The receptors were gathered from a human donor with non-small cell lung cancer who had a partial response to radiotherapy plus ipilimumab.

The chain combines TRBV2 with TRBJ2-7; maybe TRBD1 (5 bases). The CDR3 length is 14 residues. Germline V CDR1 and CDR2: SNHLY, FYNNEI. Trimming left V 5 bases short and J 1 base short, with 12 bases between. This CDR3 is CASSFPRQSYEQYF. The CDR3 DNA follows: TGTGCCAGCAGTTTCCCCCGACAGTCCTACGAGCAGTACTTC. Based on the CDR3 plus reference TRBV2 and TRBJ2-7, the full variable domain is EPEVTQTPSHQVTQMGQEVILRCVPISNHLYFYWYRQILGQKVEFLVSFYNNEISEKSEIFDDQFSVERPDGSNFTLKIRSTKLEDSAMYFCASSFPRQSYEQYFGPGTRLTVT.

The V and J genes are TRBV6-5 and TRBJ1-1; weak D call: TRBD1 (6 bases). Trimming removed 7 bases from V and 6 bases from J, with 18 bases in between. This CDR3 is 14 amino acids long. CDR1 and CDR2 from the germline V gene are MNHEY and SVGAGI. The CDR3 bases are TGTGCCAGCACCACAGGGATAGGGCCGGCTGAAGCTTTCTTT. Translating it yields CASTTGIGPAEAFF.

This clone has only a few counts. V gene TRBV7-2 combines with J gene TRBJ1-4; 8 bases map to TRBD1. The CDR3 contains 15 residues. Germline V CDR1 and CDR2: SGHTA, FQGNSA. The junction had 9 bases not matched to a gene; V was cut back by 4 bases and J by 8 bases. CDR3 region: CASSSDRASGEKLFF. DNA of the CDR3: TGTGCCAGCAGCTCGGACAGGGCCAGTGGGGAAAAACTGTTTTTT.

The chain employs TRBV6-1 and TRBJ1-4; 8 positions agree with TRBD1. The CDR3 runs to 14 residues. Germline CDR1 MNHNS, CDR2 SASEGT. Trimming took 5 bases from V and 5 from J; bases not matched to a gene: 4. The chain's CDR3 is CASSKQGGNEKLFF. The CDR3 DNA reads as TGTGCCAGCAGTAAACAGGGGGGGAATGAAAAACTGTTTTTT.

The V call is TRBV6-1, the J call TRBJ2-3, with a possible D match to TRBD1 (6 bases). CDR1 is MNHNS and CDR2 is SASEGT in the germline V gene. Trimming took 6 bases from V and 0 from J, leaving 10 bases between them. The CDR3 spans 14 residues. The CDR3 spells CASRQGASTDTQYF. The CDR3 region has the DNA TGTGCCAGCAGACAGGGTGCTAGCACAGATACGCAGTATTTT.

This chain links TRBV5-4 with TRBJ2-1; 11 bases agree with TRBD2. V dropped 5 bases and J dropped 3; count of bases not matched to a gene: 7. This CDR3 has 16 amino acids. Germline V lookup: CDR1 SGHNT, CDR2 YYREEE (reference sequence). The CDR3 loop reads CASSSMTSGDYNEQFF. DNA for the CDR3: TGTGCCAGCAGTTCCATGACTAGCGGGGACTACAATGAGCAGTTCTTC.

The J gene is TRBJ2-7, the V gene TRBV7-2; D remains unclear. In germline, CDR1 is SGHTA, CDR2 FQGNSA. V dropped 5 bases and J dropped 6 bases, with 11 bases sitting between them. The CDR3 is made up of 12 amino acids. CDR3 loop: CASSPPGPEQYF. The CDR3 DNA sequence: TGTGCCAGCAGCCCTCCCGGTCCCGAGCAGTACTTC.

This sequence joins TRBV5-1 and TRBJ2-3; a possible D gene is TRBD2 (5 bases). Germline loops: CDR1 SGHRS, CDR2 YFSETQ. This CDR3 has 15 amino acids. V lost 2 bases and J lost 0, with 10 bases in between. The CDR3 DNA is TGCGCCAGCAGCTTTAGCGCCTCTAGCACAGATACGCAGTATTTT. It translates to CASSFSASSTDTQYF.

J is TRBJ1-2 and V is TRBV7-8; D call uncertain. CDR1 is SGHVS and CDR2 is FQNEAQ in the germline V gene. The V gene lost 2 bases and the J gene lost 8 bases, with 18 bases spanning the gap. The CDR3 is made up of 15 amino acids. The CDR3 loop is CASSLNPTYLYGYTF. CDR3 bases: TGTGCCAGCAGCTTAAACCCCACCTACCTTTACGGCTACACCTTC.

The chain uses TRBV7-2 and TRBJ2-2; 7 positions match TRBD2. CDR1 SGHTA and CDR2 FQGNSA come from the germline V gene. V dropped 4 bases and J dropped 7; count of bases not matched to a gene: 6. The CDR3 sequence is 14 residues long. CDR3 amino acids: CASSSAGRIGELFF. The CDR3 DNA is TGTGCCAGCAGCTCAGCGGGGAGAATCGGGGAGCTGTTTTTT.

The rearrangement joins TRBV19 to TRBJ2-5; D is unclear. CDR1 is LNHDA and CDR2 is SQIVND in the germline V gene (reference sequence). Trimming pared 8 bases from V and 1 base from J, leaving 8 bases between. The CDR3 has 12 residues. In DNA form, the CDR3 reads TGTGCCAGTTCCAGACTCCAAGAGACCCAGTACTTC. Translation: CASSRLQETQYF.

The chain combines TRBV6-5 with TRBJ1-2, with 9 bases fitting TRBD1. CDR1 MNHEY and CDR2 SVGAGI come from the germline V gene. The CDR3 loop spans 15 amino acids. Germline trimming cut 5 bases from V and 4 bases from J; bases unmatched to any gene: 8. CDR3 protein: CASSPSTGGFYGYTF. The CDR3 nucleotides read TGTGCCAGCAGTCCTTCGACAGGGGGATTCTATGGCTACACCTTC.

The gene calls are TRBV30 and TRBJ2-1; 8 bases are shared with TRBD2. Trimming at V came to 2 bases and at J to 10 bases, leaving 13 bases not matched to a gene. The CDR3 has 15 residues. From germline, CDR1 is GTSNPN and CDR2 SVGIG (reference sequence). CDR3 DNA: TGTGCCTGGAGTCGGGGGGGCCCTGGCGGAGGCGAGCAGTTCTTC. Encoded protein: CAWSRGGPGGGEQFF.

The gene calls are TRBV5-1 and TRBJ2-5; D perhaps matches TRBD1 (6 bases). Per the germline V gene, CDR1 is SGHRS and CDR2 is YFSETQ. The V end lost 1 base, the J end lost 3 bases, and 10 bases lay between the germline ends. This CDR3 is built from 14 residues. The CDR3 DNA sequence: TGCGCCAGCAGCTTGTCCAACAGGGAAGAGACCCAGTACTTC. Its protein is CASSLSNREETQYF.

DNA of the CDR3: TGCGCCAGCAGCTCCGGACAGGGGGGAGGAGAGCAGTACTTC. It codes for CASSSGQGGGEQYF. The chain joins TRBV5-1 to TRBJ2-7, with TRBD1 identical over 10 bases. Germline trimming cut 3 bases from V and 7 bases from J; bases unmatched to any gene: 7. The CDR3 is 14 amino acids. The germline CDR1 and CDR2 sequences are SGHRS and YFSETQ.

The chain carries TRBV10-3 and TRBJ2-1, with 10 bases that match TRBD2. CDR3 length equals 16 residues. J gave up 10 bases and V 0 bases, and 9 bases lay outside the gene matches. The V gene's germline CDR1 is ENHRY and CDR2 SYGVKD. Here the CDR3 DNA reads TGTGCCATCAGTGAGTCGGGGCTAGCGGGAGTATACGAGCAGTTCTTC. Amino acids: CAISESGLAGVYEQFF.

V is TRBV7-2 and J is TRBJ1-3; no firm D call. The CDR3 extends over 11 amino acids. The germline V and J ends were trimmed by 2 bases and 7 bases, with 3 bases remaining between them. CDR1 and CDR2 from the germline V gene are SGHTA and FQGNSA. The DNA for the CDR3 is TGTGCCAGCAGCTTATATAACACCATATATTTT. Protein sequence: CASSLYNTIYF.

The chain has TRBV18 and TRBJ2-3, with D possibly being TRBD1 (6 bases). V dropped 3 bases and J dropped 6 bases, with 10 bases sitting between them. From germline, CDR1 is KGHSH and CDR2 LQKENI. This CDR3 is built from 13 residues. The CDR3 spells CASSPQRGDTQYF. In DNA, the CDR3 is TGTGCCAGCTCACCCCAAAGGGGGGATACGCAGTATTTT.

This clone was seen only a few times. The gene calls are TRBV20-1 and TRBJ2-1; D is possibly TRBD2 (5 bases). Between the trimmed V and J ends, which lost 6 bases and 9 bases, there was a span of 12 bases. This CDR3 has 11 amino acids. Germline V lookup: CDR1 DFQATT, CDR2 SNEGSKA (reference sequence). The CDR3 region is CSARRDPEQFF. The CDR3, as DNA: TGCAGTGCCCGTCGGGATCCTGAGCAGTTCTTC.

The chain combines TRBV6-1 with TRBJ2-7, with D tentatively TRBD1 (6 bases). This CDR3 is built from 11 residues. Trimming shortened V by 5 bases and J by 4 bases, and 6 bases separated the two germline ends. Germline CDR1 reads MNHNS; CDR2 reads SASEGT. The DNA of the CDR3 is TGTGCCAGCAGTACAGGGTACGAGCAGTACTTC. Protein: CASSTGYEQYF.